This T cell receptor beta chain is from a study of T cell changes during pregnancy in multiple sclerosis. V shed 1 base, J shed 9 bases, and the junction held 5 bases outside the gene matches. CDR1 and CDR2 (germline): SGHAT, FQDESV (reference sequence). This CDR3 is 16 amino acids long. TCRdb's copy holds only in-frame clones and misses some; the assay was immunoSEQ multiplex PCR. The repertoire holds around 59,000 clones, with around 93% as singletons. The receptor was derived from a female donor with multiple sclerosis, enrolled in a pregnancy study. The rearrangement links TRBV11-1 to TRBJ2-1; 14 bases are shared with TRBD2. This specimen was CD4+ T cells from peripheral blood mononuclear cells, taken in the first trimester of pregnancy. In nucleotides, the CDR3 is TGTGCCAGCAGCTTAGAGCGACTAGCGGGGGGGGTTGAGCAGTTCTTC. As protein: CASSLERLAGGVEQFF. The full variable domain, with the rest looked up from reference TRBV11-1 and TRBJ2-1, is EAEVAQSPRYKITEKSQAVAFWCDPISGHATLYWYRQILGQGPELLVQFQDESVVDDSQLPKDRFSAERLKGVDSTLKIQPAELGDSAMYLCASSLERLAGGVEQFFGPGTRLTVL.